The present TCR beta chain was sequenced within a study of blood T cell repertoires in COVID-19. In the study overall: Both acute and convalescent COVID-19 samples were obtained from the United States, Italy and Spain. Sample material is recorded as cDNA or gDNA derived from T cells, B-cell-depleted T cells, or PBMCs.

Recruited during active infection, patients (from Seattle) were subsequently followed longitudinally. In the study's own analysis: Scientists estimated how many nucleated cells there were by amplifying reference gene primers. Data came from immunoSEQ multiplex PCR; TCRdb stores just in-frame clones and leaves some out. The DNA gave D and trimming, while V, J and clone size come from that table. The repertoire holds approximately 350,000 clones, with about 90% as singletons. V was shortened by 7 bases and J by 3 bases, with 13 bases between the two germline ends. The germline V gene has CDR1 SGHVS and CDR2 FQNEAQ. The CDR3 sequence is 14 residues long.

This receptor was identified in a young woman with COVID-19, enrolled during active disease. The chain employs TRBV7-8 and TRBJ2-1; a possible D gene is TRBD2 (5 bases). Sequences were obtained from peripheral blood. CDR3 region: CASNRGKIYNEQFF. The CDR3 region has the DNA TGTGCCAGCAACAGAGGGAAGATCTACAATGAGCAGTTCTTC.